The T cell receptor beta chain described here comes from a study of blood T cell repertoires in COVID-19. Overall study: Nucleic acid was either cDNA or gDNA, and it came from T cells, B-cell-depleted T cells, or PBMCs.

The table came from immunoSEQ multiplex PCR; TCRdb's copy has only in-frame clones and leaves some out. The table lists approximately 210,000 clones, approximately 91% of them singletons. Trimming removed 5 bases at V and 5 bases at J, with 15 bases between. The CDR3 is made up of 14 amino acids. The V gene's germline CDR1 is MNHEY and CDR2 SVGAGI. The gene calls are TRBV6-5 and TRBJ1-1, with D unclear. This sequence was found in a man aged 35 to 55 with acute or convalescent COVID-19. The sample comprised peripheral blood. The CDR3 nucleotides are TGTGCCAGCAGTCCGGGGAGATTGGGAACTGAAGCTTTCTTT. It translates to CASSPGRLGTEAFF.